Listed here are 20 T cell receptor beta chains from one sample, sequenced in a study of cytomegalovirus exposure and HLA in healthy donors. The PCR employed 60 Vbeta primers together with 13 Jbeta primers. TCRdb's copy holds only in-frame clones and misses some; the assay was immunoSEQ multiplex PCR. This table has 99,000 or so clones, roughly 79% appearing once. Material: PBMCs. The receptors here all came from a man aged 40-50 years in good health and CMV-seronegative.

The chain carries TRBV6-1 and TRBJ2-3; D perhaps matches TRBD1 (6 bases). The V gene lost 3 bases and the J gene lost 5 bases, with 9 bases spanning the gap. The CDR3 sequence is 13 residues long. Germline V lookup: CDR1 MNHNS, CDR2 SASEGT. The CDR3 DNA sequence: TGTGCCAGCAGTGATAACAGGGAAGATACGCAGTATTTT. As protein: CASSDNREDTQYF.

The CDR3 reads CASSSLGLETQYF. CDR3 in DNA: TGTGCCAGTAGTAGCCTTGGGCTCGAGACCCAGTACTTC. The chain is built from TRBV19 and TRBJ2-5; D ambiguous. The CDR3 runs 13 residues. Trimming shortened V by 4 bases and J by 5 bases, and 11 bases separated the two germline ends. Germline V lookup: CDR1 LNHDA, CDR2 SQIVND (reference sequence).

J is TRBJ2-1 and V is TRBV11-3; 10 bases align to TRBD1. J was trimmed by 9 bases and V by 5 bases; bases with no gene match: 13. The germline V gene has CDR1 SGHNT and CDR2 YENEEA. The CDR3 sequence is 16 residues long. In DNA, the CDR3 is TGTGCCAGCAGCCCGGATTGGACAGGGGGGATCGGTGAGCAGTTCTTC. It is translated as CASSPDWTGGIGEQFF.

The rearrangement links TRBV19 to TRBJ1-2; D not certain. V was clipped by 7 bases and J by 7 bases, with 13 bases between them. Germline V gives CDR1 LNHDA, CDR2 SQIVND (reference sequence). The CDR3 sequence is 12 residues long. CDR3 protein: CASTVGFGGYTF. The CDR3 coding sequence is TGTGCCAGTACTGTCGGGTTCGGTGGCTACACCTTC.

This rearrangement joins TRBV7-6 to TRBJ1-1, with D uncertain. V was cut by 8 bases and J by 7 bases, with 11 bases left in between. Germline CDR1 is SGHVS and CDR2 is FNYEAQ. This CDR3 spans 11 amino acids. CDR3 amino acids: CASGWAVEAFF. Written as DNA, the CDR3 is TGTGCCAGCGGCTGGGCAGTTGAAGCTTTCTTT.

The chain combines TRBV6-6 with TRBJ2-5, with D possibly matching TRBD1 (6 bases). CDR3 size: 15 residues. Trimming took 0 bases from V and 2 from J, leaving 10 bases between them. The germline CDR1 and CDR2 sequences are MNHNY and SVGAGI (reference sequence). CDR3 nucleotide sequence: TGTGCCAGCAGTTACTCGGGGACACCTCAAGAGACCCAGTACTTC. It translates to CASSYSGTPQETQYF.

This chain joins TRBV5-5 and TRBJ2-2, with TRBD1 matching over 8 bases. The CDR3 is 14 amino acids. Germline lookup yields CDR1 SGHKS and CDR2 YYEKEE (reference sequence). V dropped 0 bases and J dropped 7; count of bases not matched to a gene: 2. Written as DNA, the CDR3 is TGTGCCAGCAGCTTGGCAGGGGGCATCGGGGAGCTGTTTTTT. Translation: CASSLAGGIGELFF.

The V and J genes are TRBV28 and TRBJ1-2, with D perhaps matching TRBD1 (5 bases). The CDR3 is 14 residues long. The germline V and J ends were trimmed by 3 bases and 2 bases, with 10 bases remaining between them. CDR1 and CDR2 from the germline V gene are MDHEN and SYDVKM. In DNA, the CDR3 is TGTGCCAGCAGTTTGTGGCGGGGGAACTATGGCTACACCTTC. Its protein product is CASSLWRGNYGYTF.

The V call is TRBV7-9, the J call TRBJ2-1; TRBD1 agrees at 12 bases. Germline lookup yields CDR1 SEHNR and CDR2 FQNEAQ (reference sequence). CDR3 size: 15 residues. V lost 5 bases and J lost 9; bases outside the gene matches: 8. CDR3 sequence reads: CASSREGTGGSEQFF. The CDR3 DNA reads as TGTGCCAGCAGCCGCGAGGGGACAGGGGGCAGTGAGCAGTTCTTC.

This clone appeared once. This chain joins TRBV6-5 and TRBJ1-5, with D hard to call. Trimming cost V 4 bases and J 6 bases, with 16 bases left between them. The V gene's germline CDR1 is MNHEY and CDR2 SVGAGI. The CDR3 loop spans 15 amino acids. The CDR3 DNA follows: TGTGCCAGCAGTTCCCTCTACAGTGGTTCTCAGCCCCAGCATTTT. Residues: CASSSLYSGSQPQHF.

This clone appeared a few times. This chain joins TRBV28 and TRBJ1-2; tentatively, D is TRBD1 (6 bases). Between the trimmed V and J ends, which lost 6 bases and 4 bases, there was a span of 18 bases. The CDR3 spans 15 residues. The germline V gene encodes CDR1 MDHEN and CDR2 SYDVKM. Here the CDR3 reads CASRNQGKRVYGYTF. CDR3 bases: TGTGCCAGCAGGAACCAGGGGAAGAGGGTCTATGGCTACACCTTC.

The chain uses TRBV19 and TRBJ1-2; D not resolved. CDR1 and CDR2 (germline): LNHDA, SQIVND (reference sequence). The V gene lost 9 bases and the J gene lost 5 bases, with 16 bases spanning the gap. CDR3 length equals 13 residues. The CDR3 region is CASRSGVLYGYTF. The CDR3 DNA reads TGTGCCAGCCGCAGCGGGGTTTTATATGGCTACACCTTC.

The chain carries TRBV5-4 and TRBJ2-7, with a weak D call TRBD2 (5 bases). The CDR3 extends over 12 amino acids. Germline values: CDR1 SGHNT, CDR2 YYREEE (reference sequence). The V end was cut by 3 bases, the J end by 7 bases, with 11 bases between. The chain's CDR3 is CASSSLTGEQYF. CDR3 coding DNA: TGTGCCAGCAGCTCCCTGACGGGAGAGCAGTACTTC. Full variable domain (rest looked up from reference TRBV5-4 and TRBJ2-7): ETGVTQSPTHLIKTRGQQVTLRCSSQSGHNTVSWYQQALGQGPQFIFQYYREEENGRGNFPPRFSGLQFPNYSSELNVNALELDDSALYLCASSSLTGEQYFGPGTRLTVT.

The V and J genes are TRBV5-1 and TRBJ1-1; D is possibly TRBD1 (6 bases). Deletions cut 5 bases from V and 2 bases from J, with 19 bases between. CDR3 length: 16 amino acids. Germline CDR1 is SGHRS and CDR2 is YFSETQ. This CDR3 reads CASSPTGRQANTEAFF. The CDR3 DNA reads TGCGCCAGCAGTCCGACGGGGAGACAGGCCAACACTGAAGCTTTCTTT. Full variable domain (remainder filled in from reference TRBV5-1 and TRBJ1-1): KAGVTQTPRYLIKTRGQQVTLSCSPISGHRSVSWYQQTPGQGLQFLFEYFSETQRNKGNFPGRFSGRQFSNSRSEMNVSTLELGDSALYLCASSPTGRQANTEAFFGQGTRLTVV.

This chain uses TRBV7-9 with TRBJ1-2, with D perhaps matching TRBD1 (5 bases). The V gene's germline CDR1 is SEHNR and CDR2 FQNEAQ (reference sequence). The V end lost 5 bases, the J end lost 5 bases, and 6 bases lay between the germline ends. CDR3 size: 11 residues. This chain's CDR3 is CASSPGYGYTF. The CDR3 bases are TGTGCCAGCAGCCCAGGGTATGGCTACACCTTC. Supplemented by reference TRBV7-9 and TRBJ1-2, the full variable domain reads DTGVSQNPRHKITKRGQNVTFRCDPISEHNRLYWYRQTLGQGPEFLTYFQNEAQLEKSRLLSDRFSAERPKGSFSTLEIQRTEQGDSAMYLCASSPGYGYTFGSGTRLTVV.

The chain has TRBV6-6 and TRBJ2-7; 8 bases fit TRBD1. The CDR3 runs to 14 residues. Losses at the gene ends were 0 bases for V and 6 bases for J; bases not matched to a gene: 4. Germline V gene sequence: CDR1 MNHNY, CDR2 SVGAGI (reference sequence). The CDR3 nucleotides are TGTGCCAGCAGTTACTCGGGACAGGCACTCGAGCAGTACTTC. Amino acids: CASSYSGQALEQYF.

This clone turned up a few times. V usage is TRBV5-4 and J usage is TRBJ2-7; TRBD2 aligns across 7 bases. The CDR3 has 13 residues. Germline V gives CDR1 SGHNT, CDR2 YYREEE (reference sequence). The J segment lost 3 bases and the V segment lost 4 bases, leaving 4 bases of the junction unmatched. CDR3 coding DNA: TGTGCCAGCAGCGTCGTAGCGGGCTACGAGCAGTACTTC. This encodes CASSVVAGYEQYF. Supplemented by reference TRBV5-4 and TRBJ2-7, the full variable domain reads ETGVTQSPTHLIKTRGQQVTLRCSSQSGHNTVSWYQQALGQGPQFIFQYYREEENGRGNFPPRFSGLQFPNYSSELNVNALELDDSALYLCASSVVAGYEQYFGPGTRLTVT.

The chain employs TRBV12-5 and TRBJ2-7; D is uncertain. The V and J ends lost 0 bases and 3 bases respectively, with 9 bases between them. Germline V gene lookup returns CDR1 LGHNT and CDR2 FRNRAP. The CDR3 loop spans 14 amino acids. The CDR3 loop reads CASGLVDWIYEQYF. The DNA for the CDR3 is TGTGCTAGTGGTTTGGTAGACTGGATCTACGAGCAGTACTTC.

This clone was recorded only once. The chain combines TRBV7-3 with TRBJ1-3; D gene uncertain. The J call is doubtful: the DNA matches TRBJ2-2 better. Germline assignment: CDR1 SGHTA and CDR2 FQGTGA. This CDR3 spans 14 amino acids. In nucleotides, the CDR3 is TGTGCCAGCAGCTTCGGAACAAACACCGGGGAGCTGTTTTTT. This sequence encodes CASSFGTNTGELFF.

This chain uses TRBV28 with TRBJ1-4, with D unclear. Germline values: CDR1 MDHEN, CDR2 SYDVKM. V was pared by 10 bases and J by 0 bases, with 9 bases between. CDR3 length: 13 residues. In nucleotides, the CDR3 is TGTGCCACCCTCGGTCCAACTAATGAAAAACTGTTTTTT. Protein: CATLGPTNEKLFF.